What follows are 28 T cell receptor beta chains derived from one specimen sequenced in a study of cytomegalovirus exposure and HLA in healthy donors. The study ran its PCR with 60 Vbeta and 13 Jbeta primers. Measured with immunoSEQ multiplex PCR; TCRdb has only the in-frame clones, and not every one. Of under 200,000 clones listed, around 84% are singletons. Sequencing was carried out using PBMCs. These receptor sequences come from a woman aged 35 to 49 in good health and CMV-seronegative.

The chain carries TRBV19 and TRBJ2-5; D is unresolved. CDR3 length equals 13 residues. V was cut by 6 bases and J by 5 bases, with 13 bases left in between. CDR1 is LNHDA and CDR2 is SQIVND in the germline V gene (reference sequence). The CDR3 DNA reads as TGTGCCAGTAGAGGAGCCTATCTGGAGACCCAGTACTTC. Residues: CASRGAYLETQYF.

This clone was counted a single time. The rearrangement uses TRBV5-1 and TRBJ2-6, with D possibly matching TRBD1 (6 bases). This CDR3 has 17 residues. CDR1 and CDR2 from the germline V gene are SGHRS and YFSETQ. The V gene lost 4 bases and the J gene lost 4 bases, with 18 bases spanning the gap. CDR3 sequence (DNA): TGCGCCAGCAGCCTACAGGGTCTGCTAGGAGGGGCCAACGTCCTGACTTTC. As protein: CASSLQGLLGGANVLTF. Full variable domain (remainder filled in from reference TRBV5-1 and TRBJ2-6): KAGVTQTPRYLIKTRGQQVTLSCSPISGHRSVSWYQQTPGQGLQFLFEYFSETQRNKGNFPGRFSGRQFSNSRSEMNVSTLELGDSALYLCASSLQGLLGGANVLTFGAGSRLTVL.

V usage is TRBV2 and J usage is TRBJ2-7, with D maybe TRBD1 (7 bases). CDR1 SNHLY and CDR2 FYNNEI come from the germline V gene. The CDR3 totals 13 residues. V was pared by 5 bases and J by 7 bases, with 15 bases between. CDR3 coding DNA: TGTGCCAGCAGTATGGAGGGGGCAGGGGAGCAGTACTTC. Amino acid sequence: CASSMEGAGEQYF. The full variable domain, rest sourced from reference TRBV2 and TRBJ2-7, is EPEVTQTPSHQVTQMGQEVILRCVPISNHLYFYWYRQILGQKVEFLVSFYNNEISEKSEIFDDQFSVERPDGSNFTLKIRSTKLEDSAMYFCASSMEGAGEQYFGPGTRLTVT.

The chain couples TRBV7-2 to TRBJ2-1; D uncertain. There are 13 residues in the CDR3. V dropped 3 bases and J dropped 9 bases, with 12 bases sitting between them. From germline, CDR1 is SGHTA and CDR2 FQGNSA. The CDR3 nucleotides read TGTGCCAGCAGCTTTGATTATCGCGTTGAGCAGTTCTTC. Its translation is CASSFDYRVEQFF.

The rearrangement uses TRBV7-6 and TRBJ1-3, with D possibly matching TRBD1 (6 bases). Trimming stripped 5 bases from V and 0 bases from J, with 14 bases between. CDR1 is SGHVS and CDR2 is FNYEAQ in the germline V gene. The CDR3 extends over 16 amino acids. CDR3 nucleotides: TGTGCCAGCAGCCAAAATACAGGGACCTCTGGAAACACCATATATTTT. Protein: CASSQNTGTSGNTIYF.

Regarding this clone: A junction end diverges from the germline sequence, so it may reflect a read error. This sequence joins TRBV7-9 and TRBJ1-1; 7 nucleotides line up with TRBD1. The CDR3 has 15 amino acids. Germline V lookup: CDR1 SEHNR, CDR2 FQNEAQ (reference sequence). CDR3 in DNA: TGTACCAGCAGCCCGAGGGACAGCCCGAACACTGAAGCTTTCTTT. It translates to CTSSPRDSPNTEAFF.

Here the CDR3 reads CASSQDTGGNTGELFF. The DNA of the CDR3 is TGTGCCAGCAGCCAAGACACGGGGGGGAACACCGGGGAGCTGTTTTTT. The J gene is TRBJ2-2, the V gene TRBV4-2; 7 bases agree with TRBD2. The CDR3 extends over 16 amino acids. Per the germline V gene, CDR1 is LGHNA and CDR2 is YNFKEQ. V shed 0 bases, J shed 1 base, and the junction held 2 bases outside the gene matches.

The chain has TRBV5-1 and TRBJ1-1, with D possibly being TRBD1 (6 bases). This CDR3 has 15 residues. V lost 0 bases to trimming and J lost 1 base, with 10 bases between them. The germline gives CDR1 SGHRS, CDR2 YFSETQ. The CDR3 DNA is TGCGCCAGCAGCTTGGTGGGGGGGGCGAACACTGAAGCTTTCTTT. Its protein is CASSLVGGANTEAFF.

The V gene is TRBV5-1, the J gene TRBJ2-5; tentatively, D is TRBD1 (5 bases). V gave up 2 bases and J gave up 1 base, with 12 bases separating them. Germline V gene sequence: CDR1 SGHRS, CDR2 YFSETQ. The CDR3 spans 15 residues. CDR3 loop: CASSFQGLSQETQYF. DNA for the CDR3: TGCGCCAGCAGCTTCCAGGGTCTGTCCCAAGAGACCCAGTACTTC.

The chain links TRBV7-9 to TRBJ1-6; D gene uncertain. Trimming left V 1 base short and J 6 bases short, with 13 bases between. The CDR3 spans 16 residues. The germline CDR1 and CDR2 sequences are SEHNR and FQNEAQ (reference sequence). CDR3 region: CASSLVHAGSNSPLHF. CDR3 coding DNA: TGTGCCAGCAGCTTAGTTCATGCAGGATCTAATTCACCCCTCCACTTT.

The chain carries TRBV18 and TRBJ1-1; TRBD1 aligns across 9 bases. CDR1 is KGHSH, CDR2 LQKENI, per germline. The CDR3 has 15 amino acids. The trim removed 3 bases at V and 6 bases at J, leaving 8 bases unmatched. CDR3 in amino acids: CASSPLLQGASEAFF. The CDR3 nucleotides read TGTGCCAGCTCACCTTTACTACAGGGGGCTTCTGAAGCTTTCTTT.

The genes are TRBV4-1 and TRBJ2-5; D not certain. V was pared by 5 bases and J by 5 bases, with 15 bases between. Germline CDR1 reads MGHRA; CDR2 reads YSYEKL. The length of the CDR3 is 14 residues. The CDR3, as DNA: TGCGCCAGCAGCAGGCTGGCAGCCGGGGAGACCCAGTACTTC. It encodes CASSRLAAGETQYF.

The CDR3 spells CASSFGQGGQPQHF. As DNA, the CDR3 is TGTGCCAGCAGTTTCGGACAGGGTGGTCAGCCCCAGCATTTT. The rearrangement joins TRBV28 to TRBJ1-5; 8 nucleotides match TRBD1. J gave up 6 bases and V 3 bases, and 4 bases lay outside the gene matches. The CDR3 sequence is 14 residues long. Germline CDR1 is MDHEN and CDR2 is SYDVKM.

Written as DNA, the CDR3 is TGTGCCAGCACGGGCGGCAGGACAAGCACAGATACGCAGTATTTT. Protein sequence: CASTGGRTSTDTQYF. The chain is built from TRBV7-9 and TRBJ2-3; perhaps TRBD1 as D (5 bases). Deletions cut 7 bases from V and 0 bases from J, with 14 bases between. The CDR3 runs to 15 residues. Germline values: CDR1 SEHNR, CDR2 FQNEAQ (reference sequence).

The chain combines TRBV18 with TRBJ2-1, with a possible D match to TRBD2 (5 bases). The V gene lost 5 bases and the J gene lost 8 bases, with 10 bases spanning the gap. This CDR3 has 12 residues. CDR1 and CDR2 from the germline V gene are KGHSH and LQKENI. The CDR3 is CASSRSGDEQFF. Here the CDR3 DNA reads TGTGCCAGCTCAAGGTCCGGGGATGAGCAGTTCTTC.

The CDR3 DNA is TGTGCCAGCAGTTTATCGTTTAGGGGTCCTAGGCATTCACCCCTCCACTTT. As protein: CASSLSFRGPRHSPLHF. This chain uses TRBV28 with TRBJ1-6; D is possibly TRBD1 (5 bases). With 1 base removed from V and 8 bases from J, the gap between germline ends came to 18 bases. In germline, CDR1 is MDHEN, CDR2 SYDVKM. This CDR3 contains 17 residues.

The V and J genes are TRBV28 and TRBJ2-7; TRBD1 matches 12 bases. The CDR3 has 13 residues. Germline V gives CDR1 MDHEN, CDR2 SYDVKM. The V segment lost 6 bases and the J segment 4 bases; nucleotides outside the gene matches: 1. This CDR3 is CASRGQGAYEQYF. In nucleotides, the CDR3 is TGTGCCAGCAGGGGACAGGGGGCATACGAGCAGTACTTC.

This sequence joins TRBV7-3 and TRBJ1-1; 7 bases map to TRBD1. The J segment lost 3 bases and the V segment lost 5 bases, leaving 9 bases of the junction unmatched. Germline V lookup: CDR1 SGHTA, CDR2 FQGTGA. The CDR3 is made up of 15 amino acids. The CDR3: CASSRHETGDTEAFF. As DNA, the CDR3 is TGTGCCAGCAGCCGCCATGAAACAGGGGACACTGAAGCTTTCTTT.

The chain joins TRBV5-1 to TRBJ2-5, with 11 bases fitting TRBD1. The J segment lost 7 bases and the V segment lost 1 base, leaving 3 bases of the junction unmatched. The germline V gene has CDR1 SGHRS and CDR2 YFSETQ. The CDR3 runs to 14 residues. The CDR3 here is CASSLRDRGGTQYF. The CDR3 DNA is TGCGCCAGCAGCTTGCGGGACAGGGGGGGGACCCAGTACTTC. The full variable domain, completed using reference TRBV5-1 and TRBJ2-5, is KAGVTQTPRYLIKTRGQQVTLSCSPISGHRSVSWYQQTPGQGLQFLFEYFSETQRNKGNFPGRFSGRQFSNSRSEMNVSTLELGDSALYLCASSLRDRGGTQYFGPGTRLLVL.

The chain carries TRBV28 and TRBJ1-1, with D tentatively TRBD1 (6 bases). Germline CDR1 and CDR2: MDHEN and SYDVKM. The V and J ends lost 5 bases and 6 bases respectively, with 16 bases between them. This CDR3 spans 14 amino acids. CDR3 nucleotide sequence: TGTGCCAGCAGTCTCCACAGGGAAGGCGCTGAAGCTTTCTTT. As protein: CASSLHREGAEAFF.

The CDR3 DNA is TGTGCCAGCTCCCCCGGGGGGGAACGAGGAGCTGAAGCTTTCTTT. Encoded protein: CASSPGGERGAEAFF. This chain joins TRBV18 and TRBJ1-1; D perhaps matches TRBD1 (5 bases). CDR1 and CDR2 from the germline V gene are KGHSH and LQKENI. The CDR3 consists of 15 residues. The V gene lost 6 bases and the J gene lost 6 bases, with 20 bases spanning the gap.

J is TRBJ2-5 and V is TRBV6-5; D not resolved. The J call may be mistaken, given a closer DNA end match to TRBJ2-7. The germline gives CDR1 MNHEY, CDR2 SVGAGI. The CDR3 is made up of 13 amino acids. The CDR3 coding sequence is TGTGCCAGCAGGCCTTACAGCTCCTACGAGCAGTACTTC. Amino acid sequence: CASRPYSSYEQYF.

The chain combines TRBV5-4 with TRBJ1-1; D gene unclear. V dropped 4 bases and J dropped 4 bases, with 11 bases sitting between them. Germline loops: CDR1 SGHNT, CDR2 YYREEE (reference sequence). The length of the CDR3 is 13 residues. CDR3 loop: CASSQGVGTEAFF. In DNA, the CDR3 is TGTGCCAGCAGCCAAGGAGTAGGCACTGAAGCTTTCTTT.

The rearrangement uses TRBV28 and TRBJ2-5; D is ambiguous. The J call may be wrong; the DNA end is better matched by TRBJ2-7. The CDR3 contains 14 residues. Germline V gene sequence: CDR1 MDHEN, CDR2 SYDVKM. Here the CDR3 DNA reads TGTGCCAGCAGTTTATTGGGCCTTTCTTACGAGCAGTACTTC. It is translated as CASSLLGLSYEQYF.

The chain has TRBV5-1 and TRBJ2-6, with D possibly being TRBD1 (5 bases). The germline CDR1 and CDR2 sequences are SGHRS and YFSETQ. This CDR3 region has 15 residues. V lost 6 bases, J lost 0 bases, and 10 bases lay in between. CDR3 region: CASTTGNSGANVLTF. The CDR3 DNA follows: TGCGCCAGCACCACAGGAAACTCTGGGGCCAACGTCCTGACTTTC.

The V and J genes are TRBV6-5 and TRBJ2-5; 7 nucleotides match TRBD2. The tail of the sequence fits TRBJ2-7 better, so the J call may be wrong. The CDR3 contains 13 residues. Germline V gene sequence: CDR1 MNHEY, CDR2 SVGAGI. CDR3 protein: CASRPRGGYEQYF. DNA for the CDR3: TGTGCCAGCAGGCCACGCGGGGGCTACGAGCAGTACTTC.

This rearrangement joins TRBV25-1 to TRBJ1-3; D uncertain. This CDR3 is 15 amino acids long. V dropped 6 bases and J dropped 0 bases, with 12 bases sitting between them. The germline V gene has CDR1 MGHDK and CDR2 SYGVNS. The CDR3: CASRNPGSSGNTIYF. In DNA form, the CDR3 reads TGTGCCAGCAGAAACCCCGGGTCCTCTGGAAACACCATATATTTT.

The V gene is TRBV4-1, the J gene TRBJ1-4; possible D gene TRBD1, 6 bases. Germline CDR1 is MGHRA and CDR2 is YSYEKL. There are 19 residues in the CDR3. Trimming left V 4 bases short and J 7 bases short, with 28 bases between. This CDR3 is CASSRTYSGQTIAGEKLFF. The DNA for the CDR3 is TGCGCCAGCAGCCGAACCTACAGTGGACAGACTATTGCTGGTGAAAAACTGTTTTTT.